A selection of T cell receptor beta chains follows, all from one sample in a study of blood T cell repertoires in COVID-19. Libraries were prepared by immunoSEQ multiplex PCR; TCRdb keeps only in-frame clonotypes and omits some of them. The profile shows about 250,000 clones, around 83% of them singletons. What was sequenced was peripheral blood. These receptors came from a man aged 40-49 years with active or convalescent COVID-19. Both conserved end residues are part of each CDR3. Each record gives: clone size, J gene, V gene, D gene, CDR3 protein, CDR3 DNA. A D gene is named only where the DNA matches it firmly. Clone size is not always given. Where it is, it says once, few, many or a class for expanded clones.

clone size: once
J gene: TRBJ2-3
V gene: TRBV18
D gene: TRBD1
CDR3 protein: CASSIDRVDTQYF
CDR3 DNA: TGTGCCAGCTCAATCGACAGGGTAGATACGCAGTATTTT

clone size: .
J gene: TRBJ1-5
V gene: TRBV10-3
D gene: TRBD1
CDR3 protein: CAISDARQGNQPQHF
CDR3 DNA: TGTGCCATCAGTGATGCTCGACAGGGGAATCAGCCCCAGCATTTT

clone size: .
J gene: TRBJ1-1
V gene: TRBV5-1
D gene: .
CDR3 protein: CASSLQGVEAFF
CDR3 DNA: TGCGCCAGCAGCTTACAGGGAGTTGAAGCTTTCTTT

clone size: .
J gene: TRBJ1-1
V gene: TRBV6-6
D gene: TRBD1
CDR3 protein: CASSRPGQLNTEAFF
CDR3 DNA: TGTGCCAGCAGTCGACCGGGACAGTTGAACACTGAAGCTTTCTTT

clone size: .
J gene: TRBJ1-3
V gene: TRBV12-5
D gene: .
CDR3 protein: CASAYRVNEKESGNTIYF
CDR3 DNA: TGTGCTAGCGCTTACAGGGTAAACGAGAAGGAATCTGGAAACACCATATATTTT

clone size: .
J gene: TRBJ1-1
V gene: TRBV7-2
D gene: TRBD1
CDR3 protein: CASSLSGTVEAFF
CDR3 DNA: TGTGCCAGCAGCTTGTCCGGGACAGTTGAAGCTTTCTTT

clone size: few
J gene: TRBJ1-1
V gene: TRBV29-1
D gene: .
CDR3 protein: CSVERQVNTEAFF
CDR3 DNA: TGCAGCGTTGAAAGACAAGTGAACACTGAAGCTTTCTTT

clone size: .
J gene: TRBJ2-7
V gene: TRBV19
D gene: TRBD2
CDR3 protein: CASSVLSGSYYEQYF
CDR3 DNA: TGTGCCAGTAGTGTCCTTAGCGGGAGTTATTACGAGCAGTACTTC

clone size: once
J gene: TRBJ2-3
V gene: TRBV2
D gene: .
CDR3 protein: CASSEQGISTDTQYF
CDR3 DNA: TGTGCCAGCAGTGAACAGGGGATAAGCACAGATACGCAGTATTTT

clone size: .
J gene: TRBJ1-2
V gene: TRBV12-3/TRBV12-4
D gene: .
CDR3 protein: CASSLRFYGYTF
CDR3 DNA: TGTGCCAGCAGTTTGCGGTTTTATGGCTACACCTTC

clone size: .
J gene: TRBJ2-3
V gene: TRBV14
D gene: .
CDR3 protein: CASSQWKGTNPDTQYF
CDR3 DNA: TGTGCCAGCAGCCAATGGAAGGGGACAAACCCAGATACGCAGTATTTT

clone size: .
J gene: TRBJ2-7
V gene: TRBV6-5
D gene: .
CDR3 protein: CASRWGHPSYEQYF
CDR3 DNA: TGTGCCAGCAGATGGGGACACCCCTCCTACGAGCAGTACTTC

clone size: .
J gene: TRBJ1-6
V gene: TRBV11-3
D gene: .
CDR3 protein: CASSPVWSPLHF
CDR3 DNA: TGTGCCAGCAGCCCAGTTTGGTCACCCCTCCACTTT

clone size: .
J gene: TRBJ1-5
V gene: TRBV4-3
D gene: .
CDR3 protein: CASSQEALSGGGNQPQHF
CDR3 DNA: TGCGCCAGCAGCCAAGAAGCACTGTCGGGAGGGGGCAATCAGCCCCAGCATTTT

clone size: once
J gene: TRBJ2-1
V gene: TRBV5-4
D gene: .
CDR3 protein: CASSPLGTGTWNEQFF
CDR3 DNA: TGTGCCAGCAGTCCATTAGGAACAGGGACATGGAATGAGCAGTTCTTC

clone size: .
J gene: TRBJ1-2
V gene: TRBV12-3/TRBV12-4
D gene: TRBD1
CDR3 protein: CASSIGQGYGYTF
CDR3 DNA: TGTGCCAGCAGCATTGGACAGGGTTATGGCTACACCTTC

clone size: .
J gene: TRBJ1-5
V gene: TRBV6-1
D gene: .
CDR3 protein: CASSEDGGTGLQPQHF
CDR3 DNA: TGTGCCAGCAGTGAAGACGGTGGAACAGGGTTACAGCCCCAGCATTTT

clone size: .
J gene: TRBJ1-2
V gene: TRBV12-3/TRBV12-4
D gene: .
CDR3 protein: CASRTGGSFYTF
CDR3 DNA: TGTGCCAGCAGGACGGGAGGGAGCTTCTACACCTTC

clone size: .
J gene: TRBJ1-2
V gene: TRBV7-8
D gene: .
CDR3 protein: CASSLDGQGSPNYGYTF
CDR3 DNA: TGTGCCAGCAGCTTAGACGGGCAGGGGTCACCGAACTATGGCTACACCTTC

clone size: .
J gene: TRBJ1-5
V gene: TRBV6-5
D gene: .
CDR3 protein: CASSYGQSHQPQHF
CDR3 DNA: TGTGCCAGCAGTTATGGGCAGTCTCATCAGCCCCAGCATTTT

clone size: .
J gene: TRBJ2-7
V gene: TRBV6-5
D gene: TRBD2
CDR3 protein: CASRTGLAGVSEQYF
CDR3 DNA: TGTGCCAGCAGAACGGGACTAGCGGGAGTATCCGAGCAGTACTTC

clone size: .
J gene: TRBJ2-3
V gene: TRBV7-2
D gene: .
CDR3 protein: CASSLIQYYTDTQYF
CDR3 DNA: TGTGCCAGCAGCTTAATCCAGTACTACACAGATACGCAGTATTTT

clone size: .
J gene: TRBJ1-1
V gene: TRBV29-1
D gene: .
CDR3 protein: CSVSRGSEAFF
CDR3 DNA: TGCAGCGTCAGTCGGGGGAGTGAAGCTTTCTTT

clone size: .
J gene: TRBJ2-1
V gene: TRBV7-2
D gene: TRBD2
CDR3 protein: CASSLRSGGAGNEQFF
CDR3 DNA: TGTGCCAGCAGCTTAAGGAGCGGGGGGGCGGGAAATGAGCAGTTCTTC

clone size: .
J gene: TRBJ2-7
V gene: TRBV4-1
D gene: TRBD1
CDR3 protein: CASSLGDRTYEQYF
CDR3 DNA: TGCGCCAGCAGCCTCGGGGACAGGACCTACGAGCAGTACTTC

clone size: .
J gene: TRBJ2-3
V gene: TRBV10-3
D gene: TRBD1
CDR3 protein: CAISPDRATDTQYF
CDR3 DNA: TGTGCCATCAGCCCCGACAGGGCCACAGATACGCAGTATTTT

clone size: .
J gene: TRBJ2-7
V gene: TRBV18
D gene: .
CDR3 protein: CASSPPSRRSYEQYF
CDR3 DNA: TGTGCCAGCTCACCACCCTCTCGGAGGTCCTACGAGCAGTACTTC

clone size: few
J gene: TRBJ2-7
V gene: TRBV6-2/TRBV6-3
D gene: .
CDR3 protein: CASSYSNGDTSYEQYF
CDR3 DNA: TGTGCCAGCAGTTACTCGAACGGGGACACCTCCTACGAGCAGTACTTC

clone size: .
J gene: TRBJ1-2
V gene: TRBV25-1
D gene: .
CDR3 protein: CASGQGGVYGYTF
CDR3 DNA: TGTGCCAGCGGGCAGGGAGGGGTGTATGGCTACACCTTC

clone size: .
J gene: TRBJ1-1
V gene: TRBV6-2/TRBV6-3
D gene: .
CDR3 protein: CASSYSAGFYTEAFF
CDR3 DNA: TGTGCCAGCAGTTACTCGGCGGGGTTTTACACTGAAGCTTTCTTT

clone size: .
J gene: TRBJ2-7
V gene: TRBV3-1/TRBV3-2
D gene: TRBD2
CDR3 protein: CASSPWSGSGTYEQYF
CDR3 DNA: TGTGCCAGCAGCCCATGGAGCGGGAGCGGGACCTACGAGCAGTACTTC

clone size: .
J gene: TRBJ1-5
V gene: TRBV30
D gene: .
CDR3 protein: CAWKGDGNQPQHF
CDR3 DNA: TGTGCCTGGAAAGGGGATGGGAATCAGCCCCAGCATTTT

clone size: .
J gene: TRBJ1-2
V gene: TRBV19
D gene: .
CDR3 protein: CASSTRTGRPTYGYTF
CDR3 DNA: TGTGCCAGTAGTACCCGAACAGGACGGCCTACCTATGGCTACACCTTC

clone size: .
J gene: TRBJ2-5
V gene: TRBV5-1
D gene: TRBD2
CDR3 protein: CASSTSGTLETQYF
CDR3 DNA: TGCGCCAGCAGCACTAGCGGTACCCTAGAGACCCAGTACTTC

clone size: .
J gene: TRBJ2-7
V gene: TRBV10-3
D gene: TRBD1
CDR3 protein: CAISGGQGAGEQYF
CDR3 DNA: TGTGCCATCAGTGGAGGACAGGGGGCAGGAGAGCAGTACTTC

clone size: .
J gene: TRBJ1-2
V gene: TRBV6-5
D gene: .
CDR3 protein: CASSSSGRGAGYGYTF
CDR3 DNA: TGTGCCAGCAGTTCTTCAGGACGGGGGGCAGGTTATGGCTACACCTTC

clone size: .
J gene: TRBJ1-1
V gene: TRBV7-3
D gene: TRBD1
CDR3 protein: CASSLDGQGSTEAFF
CDR3 DNA: TGTGCCAGCAGCTTAGATGGACAGGGCTCCACTGAAGCTTTCTTT

clone size: once
J gene: TRBJ2-2
V gene: TRBV5-4
D gene: TRBD1
CDR3 protein: CASSSRDRATGELFF
CDR3 DNA: TGTGCCAGCAGCTCCCGGGACAGGGCCACCGGGGAGCTGTTTTTT

clone size: .
J gene: TRBJ1-2
V gene: TRBV30
D gene: .
CDR3 protein: CAWSVSGSRGYTF
CDR3 DNA: TGTGCCTGGAGTGTATCGGGGAGTCGCGGCTACACCTTC

clone size: .
J gene: TRBJ1-2
V gene: TRBV19
D gene: TRBD1
CDR3 protein: CASSTSGQGNGYTF
CDR3 DNA: TGTGCCAGTAGTACTTCAGGACAGGGCAATGGCTACACCTTC

clone size: .
J gene: TRBJ2-5
V gene: TRBV24-1
D gene: TRBD1
CDR3 protein: CATSDSGGWETQYF
CDR3 DNA: TGTGCCACCAGTGATTCAGGGGGATGGGAGACCCAGTACTTC

clone size: .
J gene: TRBJ2-3
V gene: TRBV7-2
D gene: .
CDR3 protein: CASSFGITDTQYF
CDR3 DNA: TGTGCCAGCAGCTTCGGGATCACAGATACGCAGTATTTT

clone size: once
J gene: TRBJ2-1
V gene: TRBV6-5
D gene: TRBD1
CDR3 protein: CASSYSDRGSYNEQFF
CDR3 DNA: TGTGCCAGCAGTTACTCCGACAGGGGCAGCTACAATGAGCAGTTCTTC

clone size: .
J gene: TRBJ1-6
V gene: TRBV10-2
D gene: .
CDR3 protein: CASSLGLLSDNSPLHF
CDR3 DNA: TGCGCCAGCAGTTTAGGACTCCTTTCCGATAATTCACCCCTCCACTTT

clone size: .
J gene: TRBJ1-5
V gene: TRBV24-1
D gene: .
CDR3 protein: CATSDFLRNQPQHF
CDR3 DNA: TGTGCCACCAGTGATTTTTTGAGGAATCAGCCCCAGCATTTT

clone size: .
J gene: TRBJ1-2
V gene: TRBV19
D gene: .
CDR3 protein: CASSPRWNYGYTF
CDR3 DNA: TGTGCCTCGAGCCCCCGGTGGAACTATGGCTACACCTTC

clone size: .
J gene: TRBJ1-5
V gene: TRBV30
D gene: .
CDR3 protein: CAWRGGTSNQPQHF
CDR3 DNA: TGTGCCTGGAGAGGGGGTACAAGCAATCAGCCCCAGCATTTT

clone size: .
J gene: TRBJ1-2
V gene: TRBV5-5
D gene: .
CDR3 protein: CASSLTLSGQTIGYTF
CDR3 DNA: TGTGCCAGCAGCTTGACTCTCTCCGGACAGACTATAGGCTACACCTTC

clone size: .
J gene: TRBJ2-1
V gene: TRBV5-1
D gene: .
CDR3 protein: CASSLREPPEQFF
CDR3 DNA: TGCGCCAGCAGCTTGAGAGAACCCCCCGAGCAGTTCTTC

clone size: .
J gene: TRBJ1-4
V gene: TRBV7-6
D gene: .
CDR3 protein: CASSPRSSNEKLFF
CDR3 DNA: TGTGCCAGCAGCCCTCGTTCCAGTAATGAAAAACTGTTTTTT

clone size: .
J gene: TRBJ1-1
V gene: TRBV2
D gene: .
CDR3 protein: CASSEWGQVNTEAFF
CDR3 DNA: TGTGCCAGCAGTGAATGGGGGCAGGTGAACACTGAAGCTTTCTTT

clone size: once
J gene: TRBJ2-7
V gene: TRBV4-1
D gene: TRBD2
CDR3 protein: CASSQATSGSHEQYF
CDR3 DNA: TGCGCCAGCAGCCAAGCGACTAGCGGGAGCCACGAGCAGTACTTC

clone size: .
J gene: TRBJ2-7
V gene: TRBV2
D gene: TRBD1
CDR3 protein: CASGTGDALRYEQYF
CDR3 DNA: TGTGCCAGCGGTACAGGGGACGCGCTGCGCTACGAGCAGTACTTC

clone size: .
J gene: TRBJ1-5
V gene: TRBV28
D gene: .
CDR3 protein: CASSYSNQPQHF
CDR3 DNA: TGTGCCAGCAGCTATAGCAATCAGCCCCAGCATTTT

clone size: .
J gene: TRBJ2-2
V gene: TRBV27
D gene: TRBD2
CDR3 protein: CASSSGRRMASGDTGELFF
CDR3 DNA: TGTGCCAGCAGTTCCGGCCGCCGGATGGCTAGCGGAGACACCGGGGAGCTGTTTTTT

clone size: .
J gene: TRBJ2-5
V gene: TRBV7-2
D gene: .
CDR3 protein: CASSPTRSQETQYF
CDR3 DNA: TGTGCCAGCAGCCCTACTAGGAGTCAAGAGACCCAGTACTTC

clone size: .
J gene: TRBJ1-4
V gene: TRBV6-5
D gene: TRBD1
CDR3 protein: CASSWGQGNEKLFF
CDR3 DNA: TGTGCCAGCAGTTGGGGACAGGGGAATGAAAAACTGTTTTTT

clone size: .
J gene: TRBJ1-1
V gene: TRBV5-1
D gene: .
CDR3 protein: CASSPDSYLNTEAFF
CDR3 DNA: TGCGCCAGCAGCCCGGACAGCTACTTGAACACTGAAGCTTTCTTT